This T cell receptor (beta chain) is drawn from a study of blood T cell repertoires in COVID-19. Overall study: From T cells, B-cell-depleted T cells, or PBMCs came the material, which was cDNA or gDNA.

Using immunoSEQ multiplex PCR, the repertoire was profiled, and TCRdb retains in-frame clones only, with some absent. The sample lists 46,000 or so clones, approximately 85% occurring once. V dropped 5 bases and J dropped 7; count of bases not matched to a gene: 10. Germline loops: CDR1 MNHEY, CDR2 SMNVEV (reference sequence). The CDR3 is 15 residues long. This clonotype was obtained from a woman of 80 years or more with COVID-19, enrolled during active disease. The sequencing input was peripheral blood. The chain couples TRBV27 to TRBJ1-4; 7 bases are a match to TRBD1. CDR3 sequence: CASSREGALAEKLFF. CDR3 in DNA: TGTGCCAGCAGTCGCGAGGGGGCGCTGGCTGAAAAACTGTTTTTT. Full variable domain (rest looked up from reference TRBV27 and TRBJ1-4): EAQVTQNPRYLITVTGKKLTVTCSQNMNHEYMSWYRQDPGLGLRQIYYSMNVEVTDKGDVPEGYKVSRKEKRNFPLILESPSPNQTSLYFCASSREGALAEKLFFGSGTQLSVL.